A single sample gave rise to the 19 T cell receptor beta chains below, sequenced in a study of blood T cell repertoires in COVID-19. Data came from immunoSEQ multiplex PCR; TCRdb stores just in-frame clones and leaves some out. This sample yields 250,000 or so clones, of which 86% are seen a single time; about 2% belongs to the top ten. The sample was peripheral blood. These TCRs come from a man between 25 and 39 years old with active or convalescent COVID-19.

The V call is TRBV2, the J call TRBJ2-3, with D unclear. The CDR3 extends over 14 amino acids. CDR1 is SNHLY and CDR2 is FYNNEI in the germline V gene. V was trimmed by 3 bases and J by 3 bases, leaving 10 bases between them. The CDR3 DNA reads TGTGCCAGCAGTGACTCTCTAACTACAGATACGCAGTATTTT. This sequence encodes CASSDSLTTDTQYF.

The CDR3 loop is CASSVTGTGGKTEAFF. Written as DNA, the CDR3 is TGCGCCAGCAGTGTTACCGGGACAGGGGGAAAAACTGAAGCTTTCTTT. The chain employs TRBV5-1 and TRBJ1-1; 11 bases agree with TRBD1. V gave up 5 bases and J gave up 5 bases; unmatched junction bases: 11. The CDR3 totals 16 residues. CDR1 and CDR2 from the germline V gene are SGHRS and YFSETQ.

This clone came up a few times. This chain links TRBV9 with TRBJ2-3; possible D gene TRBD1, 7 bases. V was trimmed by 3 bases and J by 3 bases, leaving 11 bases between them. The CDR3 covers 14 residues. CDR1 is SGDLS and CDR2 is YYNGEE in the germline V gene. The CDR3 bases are TGTGCCAGCAGCGCTCCAGGGGGGACAGATACGCAGTATTTT. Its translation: CASSAPGGTDTQYF.

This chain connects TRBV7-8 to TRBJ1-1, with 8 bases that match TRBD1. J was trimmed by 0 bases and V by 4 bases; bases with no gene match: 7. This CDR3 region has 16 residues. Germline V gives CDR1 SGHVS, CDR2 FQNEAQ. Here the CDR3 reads CASSSLETGVNTEAFF. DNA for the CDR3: TGTGCCAGCAGCTCCTTGGAGACAGGGGTGAACACTGAAGCTTTCTTT.

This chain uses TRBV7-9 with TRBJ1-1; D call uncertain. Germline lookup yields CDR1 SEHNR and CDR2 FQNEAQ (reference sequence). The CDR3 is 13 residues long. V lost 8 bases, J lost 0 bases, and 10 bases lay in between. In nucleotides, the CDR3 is TGTGCCAGCGTTTCCACATTGAACACTGAAGCTTTCTTT. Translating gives CASVSTLNTEAFF.

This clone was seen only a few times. CDR3 region: CASSLVLGGYGYTF. Written as DNA, the CDR3 is TGTGCCAGCAGCTTAGTATTGGGGGGCTATGGCTACACCTTC. The chain couples TRBV13 to TRBJ1-2, with TRBD1 as a possible D gene (5 bases). V was cut by 1 base and J by 4 bases, with 10 bases left in between. CDR1 is PRHDT, CDR2 FYEKMQ, per germline (reference sequence). The CDR3 covers 14 residues.

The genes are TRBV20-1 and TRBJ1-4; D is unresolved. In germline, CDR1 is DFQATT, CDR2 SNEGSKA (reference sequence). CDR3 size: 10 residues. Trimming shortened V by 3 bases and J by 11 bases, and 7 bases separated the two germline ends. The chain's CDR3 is CSASSGKLFF. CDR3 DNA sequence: TGCAGTGCTAGTTCAGGCAAACTGTTTTTT.

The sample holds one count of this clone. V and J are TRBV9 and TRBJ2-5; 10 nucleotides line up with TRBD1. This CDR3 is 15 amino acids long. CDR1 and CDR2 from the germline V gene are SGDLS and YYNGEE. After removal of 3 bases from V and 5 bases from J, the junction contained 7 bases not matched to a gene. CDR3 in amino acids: CASSGQGAPAETQYF. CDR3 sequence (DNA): TGTGCCAGCAGCGGACAGGGGGCCCCGGCGGAGACCCAGTACTTC. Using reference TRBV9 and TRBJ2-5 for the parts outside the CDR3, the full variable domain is DSGVTQTPKHLITATGQRVTLRCSPRSGDLSVYWYQQSLDQGLQFLIQYYNGEERAKGNILERFSAQQFPDLHSELNLSSLELGDSALYFCASSGQGAPAETQYFGPGTRLLVL.

The CDR3 DNA follows: TGTGCCAGCAGCGCAGACGGTCACAGGGGCTCACCCCTCCACTTT. Residues: CASSADGHRGSPLHF. The chain links TRBV7-9 to TRBJ1-6, with TRBD1 matching over 7 bases. This CDR3 has 15 amino acids. Trimming at V came to 5 bases and at J to 10 bases, leaving 11 bases not matched to a gene. The germline CDR1 and CDR2 sequences are SEHNR and FQNEAQ (reference sequence).

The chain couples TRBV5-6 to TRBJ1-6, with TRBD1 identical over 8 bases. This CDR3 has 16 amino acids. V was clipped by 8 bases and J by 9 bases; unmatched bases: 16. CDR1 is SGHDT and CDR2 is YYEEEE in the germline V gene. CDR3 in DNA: TGTGCCAGTGAACCGAGGACAGGGTATATGTCTTCACCCCTCCACTTT. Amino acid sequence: CASEPRTGYMSSPLHF.

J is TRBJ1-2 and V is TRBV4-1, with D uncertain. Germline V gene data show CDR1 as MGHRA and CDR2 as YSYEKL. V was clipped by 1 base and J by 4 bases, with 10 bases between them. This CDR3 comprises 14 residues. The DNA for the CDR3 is TGCGCCAGCAGCCAAGTGGCTAGCCCCTATGGCTACACCTTC. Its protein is CASSQVASPYGYTF.

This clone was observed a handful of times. The CDR3 bases are TGCGCCAGCATGGCCGGAGGTGGTCTTCTCGAGCAGTTCTTC. It encodes CASMAGGGLLEQFF. This chain uses TRBV5-1 with TRBJ2-1; weak D call: TRBD2 (5 bases). Germline V CDR1 and CDR2: SGHRS, YFSETQ. V lost 6 bases, J lost 10 bases, and 20 bases lay in between. The CDR3 extends over 14 amino acids.

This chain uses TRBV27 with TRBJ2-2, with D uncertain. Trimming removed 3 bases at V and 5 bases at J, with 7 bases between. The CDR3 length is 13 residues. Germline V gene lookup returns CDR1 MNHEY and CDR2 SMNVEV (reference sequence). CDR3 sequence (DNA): TGTGCCAGCAGTTTCACGGTAACCGGGGAGCTGTTTTTT. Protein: CASSFTVTGELFF.

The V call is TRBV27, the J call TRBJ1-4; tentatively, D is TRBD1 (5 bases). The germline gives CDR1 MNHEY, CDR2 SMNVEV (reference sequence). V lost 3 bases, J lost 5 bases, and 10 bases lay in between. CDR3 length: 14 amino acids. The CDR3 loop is CASSFTGENEKLFF. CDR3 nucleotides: TGTGCCAGCAGTTTTACAGGCGAGAATGAAAAACTGTTTTTT.

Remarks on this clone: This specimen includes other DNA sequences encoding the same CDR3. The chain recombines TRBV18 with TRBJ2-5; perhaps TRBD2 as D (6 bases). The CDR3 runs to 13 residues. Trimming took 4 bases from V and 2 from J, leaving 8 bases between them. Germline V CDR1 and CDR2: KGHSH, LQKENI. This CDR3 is CASSLGLQETQYF. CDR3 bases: TGTGCCAGCTCACTGGGACTGCAAGAGACCCAGTACTTC.

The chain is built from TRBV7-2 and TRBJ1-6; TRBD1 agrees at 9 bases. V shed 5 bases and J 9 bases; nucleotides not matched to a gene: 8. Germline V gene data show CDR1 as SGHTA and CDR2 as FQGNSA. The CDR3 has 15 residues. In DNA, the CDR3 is TGTGCCAGCAGCCTATCGGGACAGGGTGCTTCACCCCTCCACTTT. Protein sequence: CASSLSGQGASPLHF.

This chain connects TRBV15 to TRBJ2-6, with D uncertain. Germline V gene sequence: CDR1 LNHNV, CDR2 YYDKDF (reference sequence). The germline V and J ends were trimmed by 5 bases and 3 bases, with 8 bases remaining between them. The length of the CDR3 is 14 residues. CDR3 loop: CATSAGFGANVLTF. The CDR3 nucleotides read TGTGCCACCAGCGCAGGCTTTGGGGCCAACGTCCTGACTTTC.

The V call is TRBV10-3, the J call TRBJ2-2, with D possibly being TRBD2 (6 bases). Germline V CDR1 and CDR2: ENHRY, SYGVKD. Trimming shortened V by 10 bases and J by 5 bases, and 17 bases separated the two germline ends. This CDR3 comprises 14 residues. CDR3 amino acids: CATEGQGRTGELFF. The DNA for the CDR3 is TGTGCCACGGAGGGGCAGGGACGGACCGGGGAGCTGTTTTTT.

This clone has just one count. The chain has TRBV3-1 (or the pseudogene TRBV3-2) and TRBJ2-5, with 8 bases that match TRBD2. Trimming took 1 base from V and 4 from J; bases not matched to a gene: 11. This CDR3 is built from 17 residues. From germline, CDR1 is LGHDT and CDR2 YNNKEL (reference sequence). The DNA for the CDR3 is TGTGCCAGCAGCCAAGCCTACGGGGGGGACTTTCCAGAGACCCAGTACTTC. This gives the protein CASSQAYGGDFPETQYF.